This TCR beta chain comes out of a study of CD8 T cells in ankylosing spondylitis. In regard to this clonotype: The target antigen is unknown.

Germline CDR1 reads SQVTM; CDR2 reads ANQGSEA. The V gene end was trimmed by 6 bases and the J gene end by 0 bases; junction bases not matched to a gene: 5. The CDR3 contains 14 residues. General study results and limits: Ankylosing spondylitis blood appeared to be characterized by a TCR beta motif of roughly eight highly homologous variants. Earlier reports found some motif variants in synovial fluid and blood in reactive arthritis. Significantly higher representation of disease-linked clones was reported for matched ankylosing spondylitis synovial fluid.

Quantitative 5'-RACE with molecular barcodes was used to make the TCR beta libraries. TCRdb independently ran MiXCR on the 5' RACE reads; one entry per CDR3 protein. The profile covers 300,000 to 400,000 distinct CDR3 sequences, with approximately 10% appearing a single time and 8% to 9.5% taken by the ten largest. The sequenced sample consisted of blood, either unsorted or a sorted T cell fraction (not recorded which). V usage is TRBV29-1 and J usage is TRBJ2-3; the match to TRBD1 covers 8 bases. The receptor comes from a female donor with ankylosing spondylitis or in good health (not recorded which). The CDR3 sequence is CSVDTGGSTDTQYF. DNA for the CDR3: TGCAGCGTCGATACAGGGGGAAGCACAGATACGCAGTATTTT.